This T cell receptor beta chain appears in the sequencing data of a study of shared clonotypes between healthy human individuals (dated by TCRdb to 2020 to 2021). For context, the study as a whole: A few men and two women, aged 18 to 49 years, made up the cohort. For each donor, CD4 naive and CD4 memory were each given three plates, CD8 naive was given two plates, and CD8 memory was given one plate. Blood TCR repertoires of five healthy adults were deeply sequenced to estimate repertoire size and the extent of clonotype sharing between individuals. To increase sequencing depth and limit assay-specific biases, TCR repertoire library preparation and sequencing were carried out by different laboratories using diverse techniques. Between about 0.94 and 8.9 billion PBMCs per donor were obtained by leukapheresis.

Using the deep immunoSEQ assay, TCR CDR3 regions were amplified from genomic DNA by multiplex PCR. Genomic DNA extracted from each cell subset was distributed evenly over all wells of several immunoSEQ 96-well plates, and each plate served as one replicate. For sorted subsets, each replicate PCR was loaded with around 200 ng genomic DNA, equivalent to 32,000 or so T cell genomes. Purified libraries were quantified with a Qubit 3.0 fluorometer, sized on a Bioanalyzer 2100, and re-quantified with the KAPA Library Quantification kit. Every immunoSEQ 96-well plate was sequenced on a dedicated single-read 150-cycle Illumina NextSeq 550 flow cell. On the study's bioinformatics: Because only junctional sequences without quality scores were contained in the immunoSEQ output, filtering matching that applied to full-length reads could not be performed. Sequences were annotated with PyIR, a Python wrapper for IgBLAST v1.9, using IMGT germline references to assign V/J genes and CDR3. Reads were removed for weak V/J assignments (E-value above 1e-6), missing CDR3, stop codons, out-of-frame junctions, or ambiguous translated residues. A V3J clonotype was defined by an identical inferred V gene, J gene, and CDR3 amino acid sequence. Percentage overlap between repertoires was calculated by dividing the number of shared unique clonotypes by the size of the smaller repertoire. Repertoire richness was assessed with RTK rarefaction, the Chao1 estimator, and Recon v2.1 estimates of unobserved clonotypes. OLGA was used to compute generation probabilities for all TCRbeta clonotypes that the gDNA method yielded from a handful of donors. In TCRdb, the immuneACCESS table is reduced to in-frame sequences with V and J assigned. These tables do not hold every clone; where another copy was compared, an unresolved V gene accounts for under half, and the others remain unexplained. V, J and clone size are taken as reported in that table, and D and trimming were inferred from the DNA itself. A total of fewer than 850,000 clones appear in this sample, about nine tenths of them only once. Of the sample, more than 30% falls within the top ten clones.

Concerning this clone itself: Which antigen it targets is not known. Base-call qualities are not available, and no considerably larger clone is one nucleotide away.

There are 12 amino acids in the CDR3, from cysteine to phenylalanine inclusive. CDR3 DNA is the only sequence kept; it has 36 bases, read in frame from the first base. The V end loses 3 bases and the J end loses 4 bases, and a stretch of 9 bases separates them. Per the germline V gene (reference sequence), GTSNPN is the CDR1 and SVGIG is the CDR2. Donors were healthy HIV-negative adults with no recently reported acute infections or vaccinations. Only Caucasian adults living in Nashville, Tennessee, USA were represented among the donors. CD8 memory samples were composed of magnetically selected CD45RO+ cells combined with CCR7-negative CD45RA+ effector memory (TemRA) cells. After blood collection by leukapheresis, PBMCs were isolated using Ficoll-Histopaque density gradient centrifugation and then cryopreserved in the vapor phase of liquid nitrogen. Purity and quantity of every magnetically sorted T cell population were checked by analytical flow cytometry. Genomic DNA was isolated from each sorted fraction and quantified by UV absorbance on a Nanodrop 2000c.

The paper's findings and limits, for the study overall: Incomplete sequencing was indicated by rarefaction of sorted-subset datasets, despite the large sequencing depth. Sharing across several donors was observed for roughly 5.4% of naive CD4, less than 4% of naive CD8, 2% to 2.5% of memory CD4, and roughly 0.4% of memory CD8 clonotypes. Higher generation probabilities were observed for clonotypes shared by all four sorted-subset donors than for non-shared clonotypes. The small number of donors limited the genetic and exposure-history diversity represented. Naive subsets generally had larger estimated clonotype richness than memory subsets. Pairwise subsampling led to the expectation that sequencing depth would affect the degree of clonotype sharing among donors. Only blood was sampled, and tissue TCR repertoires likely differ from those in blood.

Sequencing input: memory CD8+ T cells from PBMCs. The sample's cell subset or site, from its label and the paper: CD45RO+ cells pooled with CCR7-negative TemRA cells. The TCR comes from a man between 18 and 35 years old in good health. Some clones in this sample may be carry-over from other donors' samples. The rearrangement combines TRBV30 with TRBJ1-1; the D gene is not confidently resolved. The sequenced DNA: TGTGCCTGGAGGGAGCTGAGCACTGAAGCTTTCTTT. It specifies CAWRELSTEAFF.